The 21 T cell receptor beta chains below come from one sample, sequenced in a study of CDR3 diversity in severe acne. From the PCR reads, TCRdb called clonotypes with MiXCR, one entry per CDR3 protein. The sample consists of about 93,000 distinct CDR3 sequences, around half of them appearing once. Sequencing was carried out using blood. These receptors were obtained from a male donor in good health, serving as a control.

In this sample, this clonotype turned up many times. This chain connects TRBV5-8 to TRBJ2-5, with a possible D match to TRBD2 (6 bases). Germline lookup yields CDR1 SGHTS and CDR2 YDEGEE. The CDR3 covers 16 residues. V lost 1 base and J 4 bases, leaving 17 bases between the germline ends. The CDR3 DNA sequence: TGTGCCAGCAGCTTGTATCTAGGCTGGGGAGGAGAGACCCAGTACTTC. This sequence encodes CASSLYLGWGGETQYF.

This clonotype is judged medium-sized. The chain combines TRBV5-6 with TRBJ2-5; tentatively, D is TRBD2 (5 bases). CDR1 is SGHDT and CDR2 is YYEEEE in the germline V gene. V was trimmed by 6 bases and J by 1 base, leaving 16 bases between them. The CDR3 totals 15 residues. The CDR3 loop reads CASTSTGKPQETQYF. CDR3 sequence (DNA): TGTGCCAGCACAAGCACGGGGAAACCCCAAGAGACCCAGTACTTC.

The sample holds many counts of this clonotype. The genes are TRBV7-9 and TRBJ2-5; 7 bases align to TRBD1. V was clipped by 5 bases and J by 5 bases; unmatched bases: 20. This CDR3 contains 18 residues. Germline-derived CDR1 and CDR2 are SEHNR and FQNEAQ (reference sequence). This chain's CDR3 is CASSPGVAVGRGSETQYF. The CDR3 DNA reads TGTGCCAGCAGCCCAGGCGTTGCGGTCGGCAGGGGGTCGGAGACCCAGTACTTC.

For this clonotype: A much larger clone lies a single base off, so this may be a read error. The J gene is TRBJ2-7, the V gene TRBV11-3, with D possibly matching TRBD2 (6 bases). The CDR3 covers 17 residues. Germline CDR1 is SGHNT and CDR2 is YENEEA. The CDR3: CASSLDPPERAIYERYF. CDR3 bases: TGTGCCAGCAGCTTAGATCCCCCCGAGCGGGCAATCTACGAGCGGTACTTC.

This clonotype was seen many times. The CDR3 nucleotides read TGTGCCAGCAGCCAAGGACAGGGGGCAAATTCACCCCTCCACTTT. Its protein is CASSQGQGANSPLHF. The rearrangement joins TRBV4-2 to TRBJ1-6; 10 bases align to TRBD1. The CDR3 has 15 amino acids. Germline V gives CDR1 LGHNA, CDR2 YNFKEQ. Losses at the gene ends were 1 base for V and 7 bases for J; bases not matched to a gene: 1.

The chain uses TRBV20-1 and TRBJ2-7, with TRBD2 identical over 7 bases. V trimming: 0 bases; J trimming: 2 bases; junction bases outside the gene matches: 4. CDR3 length: 14 amino acids. Looked up from germline, CDR1 is DFQATT and CDR2 is SNEGSKA (reference sequence). The CDR3 loop reads CSARDRGSPYEQYF. The CDR3 DNA sequence: TGCAGTGCTAGAGATCGCGGGAGTCCCTACGAGCAGTACTTC.

The gene calls are TRBV7-6 and TRBJ1-1, with D uncertain. The CDR3 consists of 13 residues. Germline V CDR1 and CDR2: SGHVS, FNYEAQ. V was shortened by 1 base and J by 4 bases, with 7 bases between the two germline ends. The CDR3 DNA follows: TGTGCCAGCAGCTTAGGGTCGTTCACTGAAGCTTTCTTT. Protein product: CASSLGSFTEAFF.

The gene calls are TRBV20-1 and TRBJ2-5; TRBD1 matches 8 bases. The CDR3 covers 13 residues. Germline V gene sequence: CDR1 DFQATT, CDR2 SNEGSKA (reference sequence). The CDR3 here is CSARQGYQETQYF. In nucleotides, the CDR3 is TGCAGCGCCAGACAGGGGTACCAAGAGACCCAGTACTTC.

The gene calls are TRBV7-9 and TRBJ1-4; weak D call: TRBD1 (5 bases). The CDR3 contains 13 residues. The V gene's germline CDR1 is SEHNR and CDR2 FQNEAQ (reference sequence). The V end lost 1 base, the J end lost 7 bases, and 7 bases lay between the germline ends. CDR3 sequence (DNA): TGTGCCAGCAGCTTAGTGAGGGGTGAAAAACTGTTTTTT. Protein: CASSLVRGEKLFF.

The chain has TRBV7-6 and TRBJ2-7; 8 bases line up with TRBD2. V was pared by 5 bases and J by 7 bases, with 10 bases of the junction left unmatched. CDR1 SGHVS and CDR2 FNYEAQ come from the germline V gene. This CDR3 comprises 14 residues. The CDR3 sequence is CASSPGGEFGEQYF. DNA of the CDR3: TGTGCCAGCAGCCCCGGGGGGGAGTTTGGGGAGCAGTACTTC.

V usage is TRBV19 and J usage is TRBJ1-6, with TRBD1 identical over 7 bases. CDR3 length equals 12 residues. From germline, CDR1 is LNHDA and CDR2 SQIVND (reference sequence). In DNA, the CDR3 is TGTGCAGCCGGGACAGAGAATTCACCCCTCCACTTT. It translates to CAAGTENSPLHF.

The V gene is TRBV6-4, the J gene TRBJ1-5; D is ambiguous. This CDR3 has 13 residues. Germline V lookup: CDR1 MRHNA, CDR2 SNTAGT. The V gene lost 4 bases and the J gene lost 3 bases, with 7 bases spanning the gap. DNA for the CDR3: TGTGCCAGCAGTGCTAGGATCAATCAGCCCCAGCATTTT. It codes for CASSARINQPQHF.

For this clonotype: The conserved phenylalanine or tryptophan is not found at the CDR3 terminus, so this likely reflects a read error. This chain joins TRBV9 and TRBJ1-1, with unresolved D. V lost 3 bases to trimming and J lost 4 bases, with 13 bases between them. Germline V CDR1 and CDR2: SGDLS, YYNGEE. This CDR3 is 14 amino acids long. The CDR3 region has the DNA TGTGCCAGCAGCGGGGGAGGAGTGACCACTGAAGCTTTCCTT. This codes for CASSGGGVTTEAFL.

In the case of this clonotype: A much larger clone lies one base from this, so it may be a read error. The chain employs TRBV3-1 and TRBJ2-7; D remains ambiguous. The V gene's germline CDR1 is LGHDT and CDR2 YNNKEL (reference sequence). The CDR3 runs 12 residues. CDR3 sequence (DNA): TGTGCCAGCGGCCAAGATCGGCACGAGCAGTACTTC. This sequence encodes CASGQDRHEQYF.

The genes are TRBV9 and TRBJ1-1; D is uncertain. Germline-derived CDR1 and CDR2 are SGDLS and YYNGEE. V was trimmed by 2 bases and J by 4 bases, leaving 12 bases between them. This CDR3 has 14 residues. This chain's CDR3 is CASSVGHGSTEAFF. CDR3 in DNA: TGTGCCAGCAGCGTGGGTCACGGGAGCACTGAAGCTTTCTTT.

The chain has TRBV20-1 and TRBJ2-7; D is tentatively TRBD1 or TRBD2 (5 bases each). CDR3 length equals 16 residues. Trimming stripped 0 bases from V and 0 bases from J, with 15 bases between. Germline V lookup: CDR1 DFQATT, CDR2 SNEGSKA (reference sequence). The CDR3 is CSAREWGRASSYEQYF. The DNA of the CDR3 is TGCAGTGCTAGAGAGTGGGGACGGGCTAGCTCCTACGAGCAGTACTTC.

This chain links TRBV2 with TRBJ2-6; perhaps TRBD1 as D (5 bases). Germline-derived CDR1 and CDR2 are SNHLY and FYNNEI. This CDR3 is built from 13 residues. V lost 7 bases to trimming and J lost 7 bases, with 11 bases between them. The CDR3 nucleotides read TGTGCCAGCATCCCGACAGTCGCCAACGTCCTGACTTTC. Amino acids: CASIPTVANVLTF.

A word on this clonotype: This clone may be a read error of a much larger clone one base away. J is TRBJ2-7 and V is TRBV11-3, with 12 nucleotides matching TRBD2. With the DNA end fitting TRBJ2-1 better, the J assignment may be wrong. The CDR3 covers 16 residues. Per germline, CDR1 SGHNT and CDR2 YENEEA. The DNA for the CDR3 is TGTGCCAGCAGCATAGAGGCTAGCGGGGGGGCGAGTGAGCAGTTCTTC. It encodes CASSIEASGGASEQFF.

J is TRBJ2-5 and V is TRBV5-1, with 7 positions matching TRBD1. CDR3 length: 15 amino acids. The germline V gene has CDR1 SGHRS and CDR2 YFSETQ. V lost 4 bases, J lost 4 bases, and 10 bases stayed unmatched. CDR3 DNA sequence: TGCGCCAGCAGCCCATCGAGGGGGCTGAGAGAGACCCAGTACTTC. This translates into CASSPSRGLRETQYF.

The J gene is TRBJ1-1, the V gene TRBV28; D not resolved. This CDR3 is 13 amino acids long. In germline, CDR1 is MDHEN, CDR2 SYDVKM. The V end was cut by 6 bases, the J end by 0 bases, with 8 bases between. This CDR3 reads CASRPTLNTEAFF. The CDR3 nucleotides are TGTGCCAGCAGGCCGACTCTGAACACTGAAGCTTTCTTT. The whole variable domain, remainder taken from reference TRBV28 and TRBJ1-1, is DVKVTQSSRYLVKRTGEKVFLECVQDMDHENMFWYRQDPGLGLRLIYFSYDVKMKEKGDIPEGYSVSREKKERFSLILESASTNQTSMYLCASRPTLNTEAFFGQGTRLTVV.

This clonotype has a handful of counts. The chain recombines TRBV7-2 with TRBJ2-5; 9 bases align to TRBD1. Germline assignment: CDR1 SGHTA and CDR2 FQGNSA. The CDR3 loop spans 16 amino acids. V shed 3 bases and J 5 bases; nucleotides not matched to a gene: 10. CDR3: CASSLIGQGPQETQYF. In DNA, the CDR3 is TGTGCCAGCAGCTTGATTGGACAGGGGCCGCAGGAGACCCAGTACTTC.